A selection of T cell receptor beta chains follows, all from one sample in a study of cytomegalovirus exposure and HLA in healthy donors. Produced via immunoSEQ multiplex PCR; TCRdb's table is partial and in-frame only. The data contain around 170,000 clones, roughly 80% of them singletons. Sequences were obtained from PBMCs. Receptors originate from a man between 35 and 55 years old in good health and CMV-seronegative. Both conserved end residues are part of each CDR3. A D gene is named only where the DNA matches it firmly. The size entry is marked missing in some rows and otherwise reads once, few, many or a size class.

TRBJ1-5 | TRBV28 | TRBD1 | few | CASGGQGTTYSNQPQHF | TGTGCCAGCGGGGGACAGGGGACCACATATAGCAATCAGCCCCAGCATTTT
TRBJ2-5 | TRBV7-3 | NA | NA | CASSSGSVETQYF | TGTGCCAGCAGCTCCGGGTCTGTAGAGACCCAGTACTTC
TRBJ2-1 | TRBV4-1 | TRBD1 | NA | CASSQRQGSDNEQFF | TGCGCCAGCAGCCAACGACAGGGTTCGGACAATGAGCAGTTCTTC
TRBJ2-1 | TRBV11-2 | TRBD2 | NA | CASSPRSSGVNNEQFF | TGTGCCAGCAGCCCCCGAAGTAGCGGGGTCAACAATGAGCAGTTCTTC
TRBJ2-7 | TRBV11-3 | TRBD1 | NA | CASSPGQNTYEQYF | TGTGCCAGCAGCCCGGGACAGAACACCTACGAGCAGTACTTC
TRBJ1-2 | TRBV6-5 | NA | NA | CASSYGNRGGYTF | TGTGCCAGCAGTTACGGAAATCGAGGTGGCTACACCTTC
TRBJ2-4 | TRBV11-2 | TRBD2 | NA | CASSPLSSGRYF | TGTGCCAGCAGCCCTCTCTCTAGCGGGAGGTACTTC
TRBJ2-7 | TRBV18 | NA | once | CASSPDRTYEQYF | TGTGCCAGCTCACCAGACAGGACCTACGAGCAGTACTTC
TRBJ1-2 | TRBV10-3 | TRBD1 | NA | CAISELGGLDYTF | TGTGCCATCAGTGAGTTAGGGGGCTTGGACTACACCTTC
TRBJ2-5 | TRBV6-5 | TRBD1 | NA | CASSRDRDRQETQYF | TGTGCCAGCAGCCGTGACAGGGATCGGCAAGAGACCCAGTACTTC
TRBJ2-5 | TRBV7-6 | NA | NA | CASSLVLETQYF | TGTGCCAGCAGCTTAGTCTTAGAGACCCAGTACTTC
TRBJ2-7 | TRBV5-1 | NA | NA | CASSPTAGEGSYEQYF | TGCGCCAGCAGCCCTACCGCAGGGGAGGGCTCCTACGAGCAGTACTTC
TRBJ1-1 | TRBV7-2 | TRBD1 | once | CASSRQGEVTEAFF | TGTGCCAGCAGCAGACAGGGGGAGGTTACTGAAGCTTTCTTT
TRBJ2-5 | TRBV7-3 | TRBD2 | NA | CASSVSGGAAETQYF | TGTGCCAGCAGCGTGAGCGGGGGGGCGGCAGAGACCCAGTACTTC
TRBJ2-7 | TRBV6-1 | TRBD1 | few | CASSVRTGLTYEQYF | TGTGCCAGCAGTGTACGGACAGGGTTAACCTACGAGCAGTACTTC
TRBJ1-4 | TRBV9 | NA | NA | CASTHGGGSTTNEKLFF | TGTGCCAGCACCCACGGCGGGGGCTCTACAACTAATGAAAAACTGTTTTTT
TRBJ2-7 | TRBV11-1 | TRBD1 | NA | CASSRFPGQGPYEQYF | TGTGCCAGCAGCCGCTTTCCGGGACAGGGGCCCTACGAGCAGTACTTC
TRBJ2-7 | TRBV5-6 | TRBD1 | NA | CASSAGGRGLNEQYF | TGTGCCAGCAGCGCCGGGGGCAGGGGGCTAAACGAGCAGTACTTC
TRBJ1-5 | TRBV5-1 | NA | few | CASSSNTVYSNQPQHF | TGCGCCAGCAGCTCCAACACCGTATATAGCAATCAGCCCCAGCATTTT
TRBJ2-1 | TRBV7-3 | TRBD1 | NA | CASSSRDRGIDEQFF | TGTGCCAGCAGCTCCCGGGACAGGGGGATCGATGAGCAGTTCTTC
TRBJ1-6 | TRBV11-3 | NA | NA | CASSLHGLDSPLHF | TGTGCCAGCAGCCTCCATGGGCTGGATTCACCCCTCCACTTT
TRBJ2-6 | TRBV28 | NA | once | CASSLGGVSGANVLTF | TGTGCCAGCAGTTTAGGAGGGGTCTCCGGGGCCAACGTCCTGACTTTC
TRBJ1-3 | TRBV5-5 | NA | NA | CATQEFIYSGNTIYF | TGTGCCACTCAGGAATTTATTTACTCTGGAAACACCATATATTTT
TRBJ1-1 | TRBV30 | NA | NA | CAWSVGGSQTEAFF | TGTGCCTGGAGTGTAGGAGGGTCGCAAACTGAAGCTTTCTTT
TRBJ2-1 | TRBV27 | NA | NA | CASSSDIRQAFF | TGTGCCAGCAGTTCCGACATCCGGCAAGCGTTCTTC
TRBJ1-4 | TRBV11-3 | NA | NA | CASSLPGAEEKLFF | TGTGCCAGCAGCCTTCCTGGGGCAGAGGAAAAACTGTTTTTT
TRBJ1-2 | TRBV6-5 | NA | NA | CASSYSLSYGYTF | TGTGCCAGCAGTTACTCACTGAGCTATGGCTACACCTTC
TRBJ2-7 | TRBV11-3 | TRBD1 | NA | CASSPGTARSYEQYF | TGTGCCAGCAGCCCCGGGACAGCACGTTCCTACGAGCAGTACTTC
TRBJ2-2 | TRBV13 | NA | NA | CASSLRRTERPGELFF | TGTGCCAGCAGCTTACGCCGGACTGAGCGACCCGGGGAGCTGTTTTTT
TRBJ2-3 | TRBV27 | NA | NA | CASSRQWGGTDTQYF | TGTGCCAGCAGCCGACAATGGGGGGGCACAGATACGCAGTATTTT
TRBJ1-5 | TRBV28 | TRBD1 | NA | CASRETGVSRNQPQHF | TGTGCCAGCAGGGAAACAGGGGTGAGCCGCAATCAGCCCCAGCATTTT
TRBJ2-3 | TRBV7-3 | NA | NA | CATKHAGGPTDTQYF | TGTGCCACTAAGCACGCCGGGGGGCCCACAGATACGCAGTATTTT
TRBJ2-7 | TRBV10-3 | TRBD2 | NA | CAISEFEVGALAGGGSYEQYF | TGTGCCATCAGTGAGTTCGAGGTCGGCGCCCTAGCGGGAGGAGGTAGCTACGAGCAGTACTTC
TRBJ1-1 | TRBV6-1 | NA | NA | CASSEVRLLRGEAFF | TGTGCCAGCAGTGAAGTACGACTGCTAAGAGGTGAAGCTTTCTTT
TRBJ1-1 | TRBV27 | NA | NA | CASSFNGVTEAFF | TGTGCCAGCAGTTTTAACGGGGTCACTGAAGCTTTCTTT
TRBJ1-6 | TRBV30 | NA | NA | CAWSPTGITGLRDSPLHF | TGTGCCTGGAGTCCAACTGGGATTACAGGTCTAAGGGATTCACCCCTCCACTTT
TRBJ1-1 | TRBV7-2 | TRBD1 | NA | CASSATGQGFLNTEAFF | TGTGCCAGCAGCGCCACGGGACAGGGATTCCTGAACACTGAAGCTTTCTTT
TRBJ2-5 | TRBV7-6 | NA | NA | CASSLVGGSIGETQYF | TGTGCCAGCAGCTTAGTGGGAGGTAGCATCGGAGAGACCCAGTACTTC
TRBJ2-3 | TRBV7-3 | TRBD2 | NA | CASSLLAGQGDTQYF | TGTGCCAGCAGCTTACTAGCGGGTCAAGGGGATACGCAGTATTTT
TRBJ2-5 | TRBV4-1 | TRBD1 | NA | CASSQAGTGDSLTQYF | TGCGCCAGCAGCCAAGCCGGGACAGGGGACTCCTTGACCCAGTACTTC
TRBJ1-1 | TRBV14 | NA | few | CASSPPGTNTEAFF | TGTGCCAGCAGCCCTCCGGGGACAAACACTGAAGCTTTCTTT
TRBJ2-1 | TRBV6-1 | NA | NA | CASSGRVPLISDPFF | TGTGCCAGCAGTGGCCGGGTGCCCCTAATATCCGACCCGTTCTTC
TRBJ2-5 | TRBV11-3 | TRBD2 | NA | CASSPLAGGQETQYF | TGTGCCAGCAGCCCCCTGGCGGGGGGACAAGAGACCCAGTACTTC
TRBJ2-7 | TRBV4-3 | TRBD1 | NA | CASSQAQTGARGEQYF | TGCGCCAGCAGCCAAGCCCAGACAGGGGCCCGGGGCGAGCAGTACTTC
TRBJ2-7 | TRBV7-3 | TRBD2 | NA | CASSLSSGSLYEQYF | TGTGCCAGCAGCTTAAGTAGCGGGAGTCTCTACGAGCAGTACTTC
TRBJ2-7 | TRBV28 | TRBD1 | NA | CASSSNRGGSYEQYF | TGTGCCAGCAGTTCCAACAGGGGCGGGTCCTACGAGCAGTACTTC
TRBJ1-1 | TRBV19 | TRBD1 | NA | CASIKTGVNTEAFF | TGTGCCAGTATTAAGACAGGGGTGAACACTGAAGCTTTCTTT
TRBJ2-3 | TRBV30 | NA | NA | CAWSAQAINTDTQYF | TGTGCCTGGAGCGCGCAGGCAATCAACACAGATACGCAGTATTTT
TRBJ2-5 | TRBV7-3 | NA | NA | CASSLIPGKQETQYF | TGTGCCAGCAGCTTAATTCCGGGAAAACAAGAGACCCAGTACTTC
TRBJ2-2 | TRBV5-1 | NA | NA | CASSFPSNTGELFF | TGCGCCAGCAGCTTCCCCTCGAACACCGGGGAGCTGTTTTTT
TRBJ2-7 | TRBV4-3 | NA | NA | CASSQDRGIGYEQYF | TGCGCCAGCAGCCAAGATAGAGGGATTGGGTACGAGCAGTACTTC
TRBJ2-1 | TRBV28 | TRBD2 | few | CASRTLAGAAGYNEQFF | TGTGCCAGCAGAACGTTAGCGGGAGCGGCGGGCTACAATGAGCAGTTCTTC
TRBJ2-1 | TRBV7-2 | TRBD2 | NA | CASSLRKVATSGSGNEQFF | TGTGCCAGCAGCTTAAGGAAGGTAGCTACTAGCGGGAGTGGCAATGAGCAGTTCTTC
TRBJ2-7 | TRBV4-2 | NA | NA | CASSQEEYSEQYF | TGTGCCAGCAGCCAAGAAGAGTATAGCGAGCAGTACTTC